This T cell receptor beta chain was identified during a study of blood T cell repertoires in COVID-19. Across the study: There were acute and convalescent COVID-19 samples, and they came from the United States, Italy and Spain.

TCRdb's table, derived via immunoSEQ multiplex PCR, lists solely in-frame clones and lacks some. The sample has approximately 330,000 clones; more than 75% are singletons. Germline V gene lookup returns CDR1 LGHNA and CDR2 YSLEER. Trimming shortened V by 4 bases and J by 7 bases, and 8 bases separated the two germline ends. The CDR3 has 13 amino acids. V usage is TRBV4-3 and J usage is TRBJ1-6; D is unclear. This sequence was found in a woman between 45 and 60 years old with active or convalescent COVID-19. The sample taken for sequencing was peripheral blood. CDR3 sequence (DNA): TGCGCCAGCAGCCCAATACAGAATTCACCCCTCCACTTT. This encodes CASSPIQNSPLHF.